This T cell receptor beta chain was identified during a study of blood T cells in healthy people across ages. Next came a second PCR, run for 7 to 11 cycles, which used a sample-barcoded 5' primer along with a J-beta primer mix. Each cDNA molecule received a tag from a template-switch adaptor that had 12 random nucleotides. TCRdb reprocessed the 5' RACE reads via MiXCR and lists one record per CDR3 protein. The sample has approximately 1.5 million distinct CDR3 sequences; approximately 43% are singletons. Findings of the study overall: Lack of knowledge of donor CMV status possibly confounded expanded clonotype changes.

Per individual sample, total RNA of at least 6 micrograms was extracted. CDR1 is MNHNS and CDR2 is SASEGT in the germline V gene. The V end was cut by 2 bases, the J end by 4 bases, with 18 bases between. The CDR3 runs to 18 residues. This clonotype turned up a few times. Its cognate antigen is unknown. The sample was blood. The TCR was taken from a woman younger than 35 in good health. The V and J genes are TRBV6-1 and TRBJ1-6, with D perhaps matching TRBD1 (6 bases). The CDR3, as DNA: TGTGCCAGCAGTGAACCCGGGGGGCAGCGAGATTATAATTCACCCCTCCACTTT. It is translated as CASSEPGGQRDYNSPLHF.